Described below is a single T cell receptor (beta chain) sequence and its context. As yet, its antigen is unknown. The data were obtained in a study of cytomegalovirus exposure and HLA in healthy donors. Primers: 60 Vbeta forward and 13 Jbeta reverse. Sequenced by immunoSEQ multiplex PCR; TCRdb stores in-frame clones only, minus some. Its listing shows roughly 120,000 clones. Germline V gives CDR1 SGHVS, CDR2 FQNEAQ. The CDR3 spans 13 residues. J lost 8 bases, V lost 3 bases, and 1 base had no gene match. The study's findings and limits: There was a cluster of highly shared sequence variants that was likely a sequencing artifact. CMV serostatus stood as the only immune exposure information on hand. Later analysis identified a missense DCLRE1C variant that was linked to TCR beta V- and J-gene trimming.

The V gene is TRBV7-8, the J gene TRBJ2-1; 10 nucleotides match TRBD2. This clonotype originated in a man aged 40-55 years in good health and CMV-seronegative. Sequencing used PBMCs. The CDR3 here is CASSFLAGDEQFF. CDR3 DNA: TGTGCCAGCAGCTTTCTAGCGGGAGATGAGCAGTTCTTC. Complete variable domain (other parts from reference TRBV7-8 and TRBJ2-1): GAGVSQSPRYKVAKRGQDVALRCDPISGHVSLFWYQQALGQGPEFLTYFQNEAQLDKSGLPSDRFFAERPEGSVSTLKIQRTQQEDSAVYLCASSFLAGDEQFFGPGTRLTVL.